Each of the 30 T cell receptor beta chains below was sequenced from the same sample in a study of radiation and T cells in renal cell carcinoma. Only in-frame clones appear in the TCRdb table, and some are missing; sequencing was by immunoSEQ multiplex PCR. The sample gives 50,000 to 65,000 clones, more than 60% of which show up once; around 7% is in the top ten. Time point denoted: blood 4 weeks post-SBRT, at nephrectomy. Treatment described: 15 Gy SBRT to primary tumor, nephrectomy 4 weeks later. The sample consisted of blood, taken from a patient whose treatment included radiotherapy and nephrectomy. These TCRs come from a man aged 60-69 years with renal cell carcinoma.

This clone was observed once. The chain combines TRBV11-2 with TRBJ1-2; D perhaps matches TRBD1 (6 bases). The V gene's germline CDR1 is SGHAT and CDR2 FQNNGV. This CDR3 spans 15 amino acids. The V and J ends lost 4 bases and 1 base respectively, with 13 bases between them. CDR3 sequence: CASSSSRTDNYGYTF. The CDR3 DNA reads TGTGCCAGCAGCTCCTCAAGGACAGATAACTATGGCTACACCTTC. Looking up the rest from reference TRBV11-2 and TRBJ1-2 gives the full variable domain: EAGVAQSPRYKIIEKRQSVAFWCNPISGHATLYWYQQILGQGPKLLIQFQNNGVVDDSQLPKDRFSAERLKGVDSTLKIQPAKLEDSAVYLCASSSSRTDNYGYTFGSGTRLTVV.

This clone was seen just once. V and J are TRBV5-4 and TRBJ2-6; D is perhaps TRBD1 (6 bases). Germline V gene sequence: CDR1 SGHNT, CDR2 YYREEE (reference sequence). Trimming shortened V by 0 bases and J by 0 bases, and 13 bases separated the two germline ends. This CDR3 contains 18 residues. The CDR3 region is CASSLGGQRSSGANVLTF. The CDR3 DNA sequence: TGTGCCAGCAGCTTGGGAGGACAGAGAAGCTCTGGGGCCAACGTCCTGACTTTC.

The V call is TRBV28, the J call TRBJ1-3, with D perhaps TRBD1 (6 bases). Trimming left V 8 bases short and J 0 bases short, with 11 bases between. The CDR3 extends over 14 amino acids. Germline lookup yields CDR1 MDHEN and CDR2 SYDVKM. DNA of the CDR3: TGTGCCAGCCATCAGGGGAGCTCTGGAAACACCATATATTTT. Translation gives CASHQGSSGNTIYF.

This rearrangement joins TRBV27 to TRBJ2-5; TRBD2 agrees at 7 bases. Germline CDR1 reads MNHEY; CDR2 reads SMNVEV (reference sequence). Trimming at V came to 5 bases and at J to 0 bases, leaving 6 bases not matched to a gene. The CDR3 consists of 15 residues. The CDR3 spells CASSPSGYYQETQYF. CDR3 nucleotides: TGTGCCAGCAGTCCTAGCGGATACTACCAAGAGACCCAGTACTTC.

The gene calls are TRBV2 and TRBJ2-3, with a weak D call TRBD1 (5 bases). CDR3 length equals 15 residues. Trimming stripped 5 bases from V and 1 base from J, with 13 bases between. The germline V gene has CDR1 SNHLY and CDR2 FYNNEI. Here the CDR3 reads CASSSDIAGTDTQYF. CDR3 DNA sequence: TGTGCCAGCAGTTCGGACATAGCTGGCACAGATACGCAGTATTTT.

Notes on this clone: The likely explanation is a read error, given a far larger clone one base away. At the DNA level, this CDR3 is encoded by other sequences in the same sample as well. The genes are TRBV9 and TRBJ2-3; the D gene is possibly TRBD2 (6 bases). The CDR3 has 17 amino acids. Germline CDR1 is SGDLS and CDR2 is YYNGEE. As DNA, the CDR3 is TGTGCCAGCAGCGGGGACCCGACTAGTTTAGTCTCAGATACACAGTATTTT. Encoded protein: CASSGDPTSLVSDTQYF.

The chain recombines TRBV11-2 with TRBJ2-5, with 7 positions matching TRBD2. With V trimmed by 5 bases and J by 1 base, 1 base remained unmatched. Germline-derived CDR1 and CDR2 are SGHAT and FQNNGV. The CDR3 covers 13 residues. The CDR3 nucleotides are TGTGCCAGCAGCGGGGGGGGCCAAGAGACCCAGTACTTC. This sequence encodes CASSGGGQETQYF.

V is TRBV23-1 and J is TRBJ2-4; TRBD1 or TRBD2 may be the D gene (5 bases each). TRBV23-1 is an ORF, with its function uncertain. Trimming took off 0 bases at V and 0 bases at J, with 15 bases between the two ends. This CDR3 contains 18 residues. The CDR3 coding sequence is TGCGCCAGCAGTCAATCGATCGGGAAGGGGAAAGCCAAAAACATTCAGTACTTC. This sequence encodes CASSQSIGKGKAKNIQYF.

The chain couples TRBV11-2 to TRBJ2-5; TRBD2 matches at 9 bases. The CDR3 length is 14 residues. V shed 1 base, J shed 4 bases, and the junction held 1 base outside the gene matches. Germline CDR1 reads SGHAT; CDR2 reads FQNNGV. The CDR3 here is CASSLVGLAETQYF. The CDR3 region has the DNA TGTGCCAGCAGCTTAGTGGGACTAGCAGAGACCCAGTACTTC.

This sequence joins TRBV7-9 and TRBJ1-4, with D perhaps matching TRBD1 (5 bases). Germline CDR1 is SEHNR and CDR2 is FQNEAQ (reference sequence). Trimming stripped 5 bases from V and 5 bases from J, with 15 bases between. The CDR3 totals 15 residues. This CDR3 reads CASSVAGTSNEKLFF. CDR3 in DNA: TGTGCCAGCAGCGTGGCCGGGACGTCCAATGAAAAACTGTTTTTT.

V usage is TRBV4-3 and J usage is TRBJ2-2; D not certain. Looked up from germline, CDR1 is LGHNA and CDR2 is YSLEER. The CDR3 is 15 amino acids. Trimming cost V 4 bases and J 1 base, with 10 bases left between them. The CDR3 region has the DNA TGCGCCAGCAGCCTAGTGGGCGGGAACACCGGGGAGCTGTTTTTT. It specifies CASSLVGGNTGELFF.

J is TRBJ1-2 and V is TRBV28; D perhaps matches TRBD1 (6 bases). Germline lookup yields CDR1 MDHEN and CDR2 SYDVKM. Trimming took off 8 bases at V and 0 bases at J, with 16 bases between the two ends. This CDR3 region has 15 residues. The CDR3 spells CASGNPDSSNYGYTF. DNA of the CDR3: TGTGCCAGCGGGAACCCGGACAGCTCTAACTATGGCTACACCTTC.

V usage is TRBV27 and J usage is TRBJ2-3; TRBD2 matches at 13 bases. Germline trimming cut 5 bases from V and 0 bases from J; bases unmatched to any gene: 5. The CDR3 runs to 17 residues. CDR1 MNHEY and CDR2 SMNVEV come from the germline V gene (reference sequence). The CDR3 nucleotides read TGTGCCAGCAGTCACGGACTAGCGGGGGATAGCACAGATACGCAGTATTTT. It is translated as CASSHGLAGDSTDTQYF.

The chain combines TRBV19 with TRBJ1-6; no firm D call. V lost 0 bases to trimming and J lost 4 bases, with 4 bases between them. Germline V gene data show CDR1 as LNHDA and CDR2 as SQIVND (reference sequence). The CDR3 totals 14 residues. CDR3 in DNA: TGTGCCAGTAGTATAGACACGTATAATTCACCCCTCCACTTT. The encoded protein is CASSIDTYNSPLHF.

V usage is TRBV19 and J usage is TRBJ1-5; D gene unclear. The germline V and J ends were trimmed by 2 bases and 7 bases, with 9 bases remaining between them. The CDR3 length is 13 residues. Germline values: CDR1 LNHDA, CDR2 SQIVND (reference sequence). CDR3 sequence reads: CASSISHGQPQHF. Written as DNA, the CDR3 is TGTGCCAGTAGTATATCCCACGGGCAGCCCCAGCATTTT.

This chain links TRBV14 with TRBJ2-5; D unresolved. Per the germline V gene, CDR1 is SGHDN and CDR2 is FVKESK. Trimming removed 4 bases at V and 1 base at J, with 13 bases between. The CDR3 is made up of 15 amino acids. The CDR3 protein is CASSPIASFQETQYF. The CDR3 region has the DNA TGTGCCAGCAGCCCTATCGCCAGCTTCCAAGAGACCCAGTACTTC.

This rearrangement joins TRBV19 to TRBJ2-7, with D unresolved. The V gene's germline CDR1 is LNHDA and CDR2 SQIVND (reference sequence). The CDR3 spans 13 residues. Trimming took off 6 bases at V and 5 bases at J, with 14 bases between the two ends. The chain's CDR3 is CASRDTSTHEQYV. The DNA for the CDR3 is TGTGCCAGTAGGGATACTTCTACCCACGAGCAGTACGTC.

This clone was seen only a few times. V is TRBV4-1 and J is TRBJ1-5; the D gene is possibly TRBD1 (6 bases). V lost 0 bases, J lost 6 bases, and 9 bases lay in between. This CDR3 contains 14 residues. CDR1 is MGHRA and CDR2 is YSYEKL in the germline V gene. DNA for the CDR3: TGCGCCAGCAGCCAAGATACAGGGTCTCAGCCCCAGCATTTT. Amino acids: CASSQDTGSQPQHF.

The chain combines TRBV10-1 with TRBJ2-3; 7 bases align to TRBD2. There are 15 residues in the CDR3. V was clipped by 0 bases and J by 4 bases; unmatched bases: 4. The germline V gene has CDR1 WNHNN and CDR2 SYGVQD (reference sequence). CDR3 residues: CASSESHREADTQYF. DNA of the CDR3: TGCGCCAGCAGTGAGTCGCATCGGGAGGCAGATACGCAGTATTTT.

The rearrangement links TRBV27 to TRBJ2-1; TRBD2 is a possible D gene (6 bases). There are 17 residues in the CDR3. The V gene's germline CDR1 is MNHEY and CDR2 SMNVEV (reference sequence). The ends were cut back, 6 bases at V and 1 base at J, with 19 bases in the middle. CDR3 protein: CASSYDPPRGSYNEQFF. CDR3 DNA sequence: TGTGCCAGCAGCTATGACCCCCCGCGGGGATCCTACAATGAGCAGTTCTTC.

The genes are TRBV7-3 and TRBJ2-2, with TRBD2 matching over 9 bases. J was trimmed by 10 bases and V by 1 base; bases with no gene match: 10. This CDR3 comprises 16 residues. Germline V gene sequence: CDR1 SGHTA, CDR2 FQGTGA. The CDR3 protein is CASSLRAAGGAEELFF. The CDR3 DNA reads as TGTGCCAGCAGCTTAAGAGCAGCGGGAGGAGCTGAGGAGCTGTTTTTT.

This clone was seen just once. The V call is TRBV2, the J call TRBJ2-4, with 8 bases lining up with TRBD1. The CDR3 sequence is 16 residues long. Germline CDR1 reads SNHLY; CDR2 reads FYNNEI. Losses at the gene ends were 4 bases for V and 3 bases for J; bases not matched to a gene: 8. CDR3 in amino acids: CASSAQGAWGKNIQYF. The CDR3 coding sequence is TGTGCCAGCAGTGCCCAGGGGGCTTGGGGCAAAAACATTCAGTACTTC.

The rearrangement joins TRBV11-3 to TRBJ2-1; D is unclear. CDR1 and CDR2 (germline): SGHNT, YENEEA. CDR3 length: 15 amino acids. V dropped 5 bases and J dropped 9 bases, with 20 bases sitting between them. CDR3 sequence (DNA): TGTGCCAGCAGCCCCCAGTACGGAGCCGATCCTGAGCAGTTCTTC. Its translation is CASSPQYGADPEQFF. Supplemented by reference TRBV11-3 and TRBJ2-1, the full variable domain reads EAGVVQSPRYKIIEKKQPVAFWCNPISGHNTLYWYLQNLGQGPELLIRYENEEAVDDSQLPKDRFSAERLKGVDSTLKIQPAELGDSAVYLCASSPQYGADPEQFFGPGTRLTVL.

J is TRBJ1-2 and V is TRBV5-4, with D unclear. Germline loops: CDR1 SGHNT, CDR2 YYREEE (reference sequence). CDR3 length: 14 residues. Trimming left V 0 bases short and J 2 bases short, with 8 bases between. The CDR3, as DNA: TGTGCCAGCAGCTTGGCCGGGGAAAACTATGGCTACACCTTC. It codes for CASSLAGENYGYTF.

The chain combines TRBV10-1 with TRBJ2-2, with TRBD2 matching 9 bases. Germline V gives CDR1 WNHNN, CDR2 SYGVQD (reference sequence). The CDR3 runs 19 residues. With 1 base clipped from V and 4 bases from J, the junction kept 13 bases outside the gene matches. This CDR3 is CASSEFLTPGLALTGELFF. The CDR3 bases are TGCGCCAGCAGTGAGTTCCTTACCCCGGGACTAGCTCTCACCGGGGAGCTGTTTTTT.

This clone was detected only a few times. The chain uses TRBV14 and TRBJ1-1, with D perhaps matching TRBD1 (5 bases). Germline-derived CDR1 and CDR2 are SGHDN and FVKESK. This CDR3 is built from 17 residues. Trimming pared 4 bases from V and 3 bases from J, leaving 21 bases between. The CDR3 protein is CASSPIGYHAGDTEAFF. CDR3 DNA sequence: TGTGCCAGCAGCCCGATAGGTTACCATGCGGGGGACACTGAAGCTTTCTTT.

This clone was observed a handful of times. The V and J genes are TRBV7-7 and TRBJ2-3; 11 bases agree with TRBD2. Germline CDR1 and CDR2: SSHAT and FNYEAQ (reference sequence). Unmatched junction bases numbered 6, after V lost 5 bases and J lost 5 bases. CDR3 length equals 15 residues. In DNA, the CDR3 is TGTGCCAGCAGCCCGACTAGCGGGACTGAAGATACGCAGTATTTT. This gives the protein CASSPTSGTEDTQYF.

The chain is built from TRBV2 and TRBJ1-4, with 10 bases aligning to TRBD1. The J segment lost 3 bases and the V segment lost 8 bases, leaving 3 bases of the junction unmatched. Germline CDR1 is SNHLY and CDR2 is FYNNEI. This CDR3 contains 14 residues. The CDR3 nucleotides read TGTGCCAGCTCGACAGGGGGCTCTAATGAAAAACTGTTTTTT. Its protein is CASSTGGSNEKLFF.

The rearrangement joins TRBV7-9 to TRBJ2-6; the D is unclear. The V gene lost 1 base and the J gene lost 4 bases, with 2 bases spanning the gap. This CDR3 comprises 13 residues. The V gene's germline CDR1 is SEHNR and CDR2 FQNEAQ (reference sequence). CDR3 sequence reads: CASSLEGANVLTF. In nucleotides, the CDR3 is TGTGCCAGCAGCTTAGAGGGGGCCAACGTCCTGACTTTC.

The gene calls are TRBV9 and TRBJ2-1; TRBD1 matches 7 bases. Germline CDR1 reads SGDLS; CDR2 reads YYNGEE. The CDR3 runs 13 residues. V lost 4 bases to trimming and J lost 6 bases; unmatched junction nucleotides: 4. The CDR3 DNA is TGTGCCAGCAGCTTCGACAGGGCCAATGAGCAGTTCTTC. Its protein is CASSFDRANEQFF.